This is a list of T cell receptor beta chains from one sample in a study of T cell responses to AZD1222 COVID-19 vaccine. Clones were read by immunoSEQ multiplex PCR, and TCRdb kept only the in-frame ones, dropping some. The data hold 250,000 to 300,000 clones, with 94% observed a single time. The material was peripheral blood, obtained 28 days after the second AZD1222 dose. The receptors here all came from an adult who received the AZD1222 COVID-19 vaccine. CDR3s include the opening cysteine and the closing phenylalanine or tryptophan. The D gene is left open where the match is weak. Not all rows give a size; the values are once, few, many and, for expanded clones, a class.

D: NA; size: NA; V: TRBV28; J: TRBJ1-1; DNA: TGTGCCAGCAGTTCCACTCGCGGACGGGCGGGACACACTGAAGCTTTCTTT; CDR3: CASSSTRGRAGHTEAFF
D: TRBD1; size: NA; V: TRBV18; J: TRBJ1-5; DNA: TGTGCCAGCTCAGCGGACAGGGAGTTAGATCAGCCCCAGCATTTT; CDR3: CASSADRELDQPQHF
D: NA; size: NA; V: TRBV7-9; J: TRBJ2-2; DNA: TGTGCCAGCAGCTTAGAGACCGACACCGGGGAGCTGTTTTTT; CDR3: CASSLETDTGELFF
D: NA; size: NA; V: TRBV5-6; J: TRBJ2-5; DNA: TGTGCCAGCAGCTTTGTTAGGACGGGCGGTGGGACCCAGTACTTC; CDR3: CASSFVRTGGGTQYF
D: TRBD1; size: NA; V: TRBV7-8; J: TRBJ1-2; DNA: TGTGCCAGCAGCTCCCGGGACAGGGACTATGGCTACACCTTC; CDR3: CASSSRDRDYGYTF
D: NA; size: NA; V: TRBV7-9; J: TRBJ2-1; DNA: TGTGCCAGCAGCCAAAGGGGGGCCCGGCGGACCTACAATGAGCAGTTCTTC; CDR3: CASSQRGARRTYNEQFF
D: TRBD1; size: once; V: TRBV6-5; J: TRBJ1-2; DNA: TGTGCCAGCAGTAAAACCGGGACAGCTAACTATGGCTACACCTTC; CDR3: CASSKTGTANYGYTF
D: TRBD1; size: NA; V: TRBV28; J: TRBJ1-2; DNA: TGTGCCAGCAGTTTATCACAACAGGGGTATAACTATGGCTACACCTTC; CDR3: CASSLSQQGYNYGYTF
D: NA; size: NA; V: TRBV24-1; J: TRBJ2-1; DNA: TGTGCCACCAGTGATTTCGGGCTAGCAAGGAATGAGCAGTTCTTC; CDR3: CATSDFGLARNEQFF
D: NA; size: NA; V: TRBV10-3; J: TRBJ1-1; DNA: TGTGCCATAATGGGGGTATTGGGAACTGAAGCTTTCTTT; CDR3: CAIMGVLGTEAFF
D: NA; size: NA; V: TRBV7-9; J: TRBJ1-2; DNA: TGTGCCAGCAGCCCGAGAGGTGGAATAAACTATGGCTACACCTTC; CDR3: CASSPRGGINYGYTF
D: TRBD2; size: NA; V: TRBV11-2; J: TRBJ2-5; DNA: TGTGCCAGCAGCTTAGATCGATCCCGCCTAGCGGGGGGGTACCAAGAGACCCAGTACTTC; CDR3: CASSLDRSRLAGGYQETQYF
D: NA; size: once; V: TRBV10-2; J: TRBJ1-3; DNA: TGCGCCAGCACGGTCAGCTCTGGAAACACCATATATTTT; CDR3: CASTVSSGNTIYF
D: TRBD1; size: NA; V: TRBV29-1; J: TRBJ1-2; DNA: TGCAGCGTCTCACCGGGACAGGGGGAGAACTATGGCTACACCTTC; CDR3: CSVSPGQGENYGYTF
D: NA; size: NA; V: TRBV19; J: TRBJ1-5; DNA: TGTGCCAGTTTATTTGATGGGGGCGCAGGACAGCCCCAGCATTTT; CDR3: CASLFDGGAGQPQHF
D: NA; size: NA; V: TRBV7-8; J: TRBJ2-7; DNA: TGTGCCAGCAGCCCCGACCTTGGGGAGCAGTACTTC; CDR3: CASSPDLGEQYF
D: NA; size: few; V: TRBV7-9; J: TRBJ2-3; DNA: TGTGCCAGCAGCTTAACACGATTCGGACGCTCCCTCACAGATACGCAGTATTTT; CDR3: CASSLTRFGRSLTDTQYF
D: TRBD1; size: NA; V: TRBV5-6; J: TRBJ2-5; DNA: TGTGCCAGCGCATCCAGGGGGATGGAGACCCAGTACTTC; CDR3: CASASRGMETQYF
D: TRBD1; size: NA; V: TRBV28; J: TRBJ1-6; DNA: TGTGCCAGCAGGATAGGGGGCACCAATTCACCCCTCCACTTT; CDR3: CASRIGGTNSPLHF
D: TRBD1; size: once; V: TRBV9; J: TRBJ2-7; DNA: TGTGCCAGCAGCCCTGGACAGGGGAGGGGCTACGAGCAGTACTTC; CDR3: CASSPGQGRGYEQYF
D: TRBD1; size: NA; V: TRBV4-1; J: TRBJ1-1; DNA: TGCGCCAGCAGCCCAACCGGGACAGGTCGTATTATCGCTGAAGCTTTCTTT; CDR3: CASSPTGTGRIIAEAFF
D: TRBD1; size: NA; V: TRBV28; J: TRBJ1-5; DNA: TGTGCCAGCAGCTCACCATGGGGGACAGGGCACGATCAGCCCCAGCATTTT; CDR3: CASSSPWGTGHDQPQHF
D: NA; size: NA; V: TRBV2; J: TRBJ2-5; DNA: TGTGCCAGCAGCGGGACATCCGAGTACTTC; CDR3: CASSGTSEYF
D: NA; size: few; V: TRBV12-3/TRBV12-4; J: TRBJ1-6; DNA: TGTGCCAGCTGTATCGGGGATTCACCCCTCCACTTT; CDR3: CASCIGDSPLHF
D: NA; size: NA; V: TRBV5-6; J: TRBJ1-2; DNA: TGTGCCAGCAGCCCCGGACGTCATGGCTACACCTTC; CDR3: CASSPGRHGYTF
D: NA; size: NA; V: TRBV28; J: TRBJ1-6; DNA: TGTGCCAGCAGTTTAAGGGGGGCTGCGTCACCCCTCCACTTT; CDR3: CASSLRGAASPLHF
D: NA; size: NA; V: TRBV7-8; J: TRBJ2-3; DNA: TGTGCCAGCAGCTGGTCTAGCGCGAAGTCAGATACGCAGTATTTT; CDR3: CASSWSSAKSDTQYF